This T cell receptor (beta chain) was sequenced in a study of T-cell reconstitution after alpha-beta-depleted transplantation in children. Researchers prepared the TCRbeta library using unique molecular identifiers, the study reports. In TCRdb, the PCR reads were re-called with MiXCR into one record per CDR3 protein. The sample holds 90,000 to 100,000 distinct CDR3 sequences; 12% are singletons and the top ten take about 15%. This clonotype was recorded many times. Source: PBMCs from the stem cell graft donor, taken from the stem cell graft. The clonotype was recovered from a human donor who donated a stem cell graft to a child with inherited bone marrow failure.

This CDR3 is CASSLVAGSSYEQYF. As DNA, the CDR3 is TGTGCCAGCAGCTTAGTAGCAGGGAGCTCCTACGAGCAGTACTTC. The chain recombines TRBV7-2 with TRBJ2-7; D is perhaps TRBD1 or TRBD2 (5 bases each). The V and J ends lost 1 base and 0 bases respectively, with 10 bases between them. The germline V gene has CDR1 SGHTA and CDR2 FQGNSA. The CDR3 spans 15 residues.